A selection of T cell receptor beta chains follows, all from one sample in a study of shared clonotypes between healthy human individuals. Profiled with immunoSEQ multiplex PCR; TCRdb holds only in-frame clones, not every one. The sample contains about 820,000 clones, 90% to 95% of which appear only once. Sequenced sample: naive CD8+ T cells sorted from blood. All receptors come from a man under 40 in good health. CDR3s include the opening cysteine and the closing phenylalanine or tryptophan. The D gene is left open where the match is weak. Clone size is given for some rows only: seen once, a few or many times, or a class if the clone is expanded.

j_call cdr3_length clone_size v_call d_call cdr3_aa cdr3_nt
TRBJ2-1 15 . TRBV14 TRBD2 CASSQGLADYNEQFF TGTGCCAGCAGCCAGGGACTAGCGGACTACAATGAGCAGTTCTTC
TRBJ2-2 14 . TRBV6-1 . CATPRDSDTGELFF TGTGCCACCCCCAGGGATTCGGACACCGGGGAGCTGTTTTTT
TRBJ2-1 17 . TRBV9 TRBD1 CASSVGTRDRGPNEQFF TGTGCCAGCAGCGTAGGAACTAGGGACAGGGGGCCCAATGAGCAGTTCTTC
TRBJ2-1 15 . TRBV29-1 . CSGGPGQISYNEQFF TGCAGCGGTGGCCCCGGACAGATCTCCTACAATGAGCAGTTCTTC
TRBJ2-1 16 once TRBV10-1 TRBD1 CASSESGTGGWNEQFF TGCGCCAGCAGTGAGTCGGGGACAGGGGGATGGAATGAGCAGTTCTTC
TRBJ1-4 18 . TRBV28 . CASSLGRQAYRLNEKLFF TGTGCCAGCAGTTTAGGGCGGCAGGCTTACCGACTAAATGAAAAACTGTTTTTT
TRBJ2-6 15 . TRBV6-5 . CASSYSSAGANVLTF TGTGCCAGCAGTTACTCGTCGGCTGGGGCCAACGTCCTGACTTTC
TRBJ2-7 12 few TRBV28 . CASCTGSYEQYF TGTGCCAGCTGTACAGGTTCCTACGAGCAGTACTTC
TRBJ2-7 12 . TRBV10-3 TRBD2 CATREGSYEQYF TGTGCCACGCGGGAGGGCTCCTACGAGCAGTACTTC
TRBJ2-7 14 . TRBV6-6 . CASSYSLRVDEQYF TGTGCCAGCAGTTACTCGTTAAGGGTTGACGAGCAGTACTTC
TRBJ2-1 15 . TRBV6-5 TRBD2 CASGLGGRFYNEQFF TGTGCCAGTGGGTTGGGCGGGAGGTTCTACAATGAGCAGTTCTTC
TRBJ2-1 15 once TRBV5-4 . CASSGPNPSYNEQFF TGTGCCAGCAGCGGCCCCAACCCCTCCTACAATGAGCAGTTCTTC
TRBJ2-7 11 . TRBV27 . CASTKNYEQYF TGTGCCAGCACCAAGAACTACGAGCAGTACTTC
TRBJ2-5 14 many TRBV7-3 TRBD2 CASSLTSGKETQYF TGTGCCAGCAGCTTAACTAGCGGGAAAGAGACCCAGTACTTC
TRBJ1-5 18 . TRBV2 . CASSDPGEQPYSNQPQHF TGTGCCAGCAGTGATCCCGGAGAGCAGCCCTATAGCAATCAGCCCCAGCATTTT
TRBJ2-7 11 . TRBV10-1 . CASSESDEQYF TGCGCCAGCAGTGAGTCTGACGAGCAGTACTTC
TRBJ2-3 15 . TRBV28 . CASSFRLASTDTQYF TGTGCCAGCAGTTTTCGGCTAGCTAGCACAGATACGCAGTATTTT
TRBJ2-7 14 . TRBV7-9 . CASSLGDNTFEQYF TGTGCCAGCAGCTTAGGGGACAACACGTTCGAGCAGTACTTC
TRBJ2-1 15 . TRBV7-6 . CASSLRVASNNEQFF TGTGCCAGCAGCCTAAGAGTGGCCAGTAACAATGAGCAGTTCTTC
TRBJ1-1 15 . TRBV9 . CASSVSWGTNTEAFF TGTGCCAGCAGCGTTAGCTGGGGAACGAACACTGAAGCTTTCTTT
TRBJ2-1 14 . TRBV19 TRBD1 CASSIGQGYNEQFF TGTGCCAGTAGTATTGGACAGGGTTACAATGAGCAGTTCTTC
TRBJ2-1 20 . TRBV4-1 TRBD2 CASSQDAGLAGVGYYNEQFF TGCGCCAGCAGCCAAGACGCGGGTCTAGCGGGAGTCGGCTACTACAATGAGCAGTTCTTC
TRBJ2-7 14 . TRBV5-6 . CASSFGGSTYEQYF TGTGCCAGCAGCTTCGGGGGATCTACCTACGAGCAGTACTTC
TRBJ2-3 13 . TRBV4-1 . CASSQAGGDTQYF TGCGCCAGCAGCCAAGCCGGGGGCGATACGCAGTATTTT
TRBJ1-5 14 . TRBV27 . CASSLQVSNQPQHF TGTGCCAGCAGTTTGCAGGTCAGCAATCAGCCCCAGCATTTT
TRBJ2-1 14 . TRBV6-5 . CASRPGTSYNEQFF TGTGCCAGCAGACCCGGGACATCCTACAATGAGCAGTTCTTC
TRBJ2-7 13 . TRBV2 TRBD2 CATRLAGGYEQYF TGTGCCACCAGGCTAGCGGGGGGGTACGAGCAGTACTTC
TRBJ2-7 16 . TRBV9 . CASSLRGWGSEDEQYF TGTGCCAGCAGCCTTAGAGGGTGGGGGAGTGAGGACGAGCAGTACTTC
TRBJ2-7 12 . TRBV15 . CATSGGPYEQYF TGTGCCACCAGTGGGGGCCCCTACGAGCAGTACTTC
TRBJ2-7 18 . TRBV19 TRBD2 CASSITSGTLASSYEQYF TGTGCCAGTAGTATTACTAGCGGGACTCTCGCTAGCTCCTACGAGCAGTACTTC
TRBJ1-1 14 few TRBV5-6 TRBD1 CASSSGTGVNGAFF TGTGCCAGCAGTTCAGGGACAGGGGTAAATGGAGCTTTCTTT
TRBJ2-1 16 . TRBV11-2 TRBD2 CASSLEVWGGWNEQFF TGTGCCAGCAGCTTAGAGGTCTGGGGGGGTTGGAATGAGCAGTTCTTC
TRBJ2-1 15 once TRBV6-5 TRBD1 CASSRGDRTYNEQFF TGTGCCAGCAGTAGAGGGGACAGAACATACAATGAGCAGTTCTTC
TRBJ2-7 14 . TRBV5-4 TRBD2 CASSFEGGRDEQYF TGTGCCAGCAGCTTCGAGGGCGGGAGGGACGAGCAGTACTTC
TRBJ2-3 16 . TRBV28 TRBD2 CASSPGLAGITDTQYF TGTGCCAGCAGCCCTGGACTAGCGGGGATCACAGATACGCAGTATTTT
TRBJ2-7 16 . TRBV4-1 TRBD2 CASSQGTSGRVYEQYF TGCGCCAGCAGCCAAGGGACTAGCGGGAGAGTCTACGAGCAGTACTTC
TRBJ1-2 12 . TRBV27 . CASSLAGRGYTF TGTGCCAGCAGTTTGGCAGGGAGAGGCTACACCTTC
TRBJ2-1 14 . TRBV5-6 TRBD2 CASSLLAGYNEQFF TGTGCCAGCAGCTTGCTAGCGGGTTACAATGAGCAGTTCTTC
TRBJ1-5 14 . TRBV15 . CATSHFEGNQPQHF TGTGCCACCAGCCACTTCGAGGGGAATCAGCCCCAGCATTTT
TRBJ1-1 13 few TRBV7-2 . CASNKLHFTEAFF TGTGCCAGCAACAAACTCCATTTCACTGAAGCTTTCTTT
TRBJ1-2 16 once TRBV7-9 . CASSSRTDLYLYGYTF TGTGCCAGCAGCTCGCGGACAGATCTATACTTATATGGCTACACCTTC
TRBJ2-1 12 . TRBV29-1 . CSVELSFGEQFF TGCAGCGTTGAATTAAGTTTTGGTGAGCAGTTCTTC
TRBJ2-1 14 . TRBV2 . CASSDPNTQNEQFF TGTGCCAGCAGTGATCCCAATACCCAAAATGAGCAGTTCTTC
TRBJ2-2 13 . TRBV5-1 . CASSPLDTGELFF TGCGCCAGCAGCCCTCTGGACACCGGGGAGCTGTTTTTT
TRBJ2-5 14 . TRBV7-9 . CASSPKQGIETQYF TGTGCCAGCAGTCCAAAACAGGGTATAGAGACCCAGTACTTC
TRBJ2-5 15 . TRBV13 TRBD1 CASSSRTGGQETQYF TGTGCCAGCAGCTCTCGGACAGGGGGGCAGGAGACCCAGTACTTC
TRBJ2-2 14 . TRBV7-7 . CASSLEGFTGELFF TGTGCCAGCAGCTTAGAAGGGTTCACCGGGGAGCTGTTTTTT
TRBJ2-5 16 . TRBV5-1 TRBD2 CASSEGTSGSLETQYF TGCGCCAGCAGCGAGGGGACTAGCGGGAGCTTAGAGACCCAGTACTTC
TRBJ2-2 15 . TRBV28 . CASSLEGVGTGELFF TGTGCCAGCAGTTTAGAGGGGGTGGGCACCGGGGAGCTGTTTTTT
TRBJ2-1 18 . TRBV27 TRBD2 CASSFTSGTSGLYNEQFF TGTGCCAGCAGTTTCACTTCCGGGACTAGCGGGCTCTACAATGAGCAGTTCTTC
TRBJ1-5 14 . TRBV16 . CASSQGVVNQPQHF TGTGCCAGCAGCCAGGGAGTTGTCAATCAGCCCCAGCATTTT
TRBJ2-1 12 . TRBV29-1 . CSVLPIDNEQFF TGCAGCGTCCTACCTATCGACAATGAGCAGTTCTTC
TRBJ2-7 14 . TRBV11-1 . CASSLVDRRREQYF TGTGCCAGCAGCTTAGTGGACCGCCGTCGAGAGCAGTACTTC
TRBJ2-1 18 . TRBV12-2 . CASRLQIWTFIKSDEQFF TGTGCAAGTCGCTTGCAAATCTGGACATTCATAAAGTCTGATGAGCAGTTCTTC
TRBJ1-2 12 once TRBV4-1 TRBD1 CASKQGVDGYTF TGCGCCAGCAAACAGGGGGTGGATGGCTACACCTTC
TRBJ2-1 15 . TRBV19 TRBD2 CASRAGVNSYNEQFF TGTGCCAGTAGGGCGGGAGTCAATAGCTACAATGAGCAGTTCTTC
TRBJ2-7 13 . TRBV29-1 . CSARPDSSYEQYF TGCAGCGCCCGCCCGGACAGCTCCTACGAGCAGTACTTC
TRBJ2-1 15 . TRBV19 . CASSIGTNSYNEQFF TGTGCCAGTAGTATAGGGACCAACTCCTACAATGAGCAGTTCTTC
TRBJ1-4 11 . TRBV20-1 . CSARVGEKLFF TGCAGTGCTAGGGTGGGTGAAAAACTGTTTTTT